This note documents a single T cell receptor (beta chain) sequence. No antigen is known for it. Terminally differentiated effector memory CD45RA+ cells were left out of the naive CD8 fraction, which was CD45RO-negative and positively selected for CCR7. These data are taken from a study of shared clonotypes between healthy human individuals. Broader study findings: Sharing across four donors was highest in naive CD4 (around 5%) and lowest in memory CD8 (around 0.4%). In contrast to clonotypes shared by all four donors, non-shared clonotypes had lower generation probabilities. Limitation of the genetic and exposure-history diversity represented came from the few donors.

Germline V gene lookup returns CDR1 LNHNV and CDR2 YYDKDF (reference sequence). V was pared by 4 bases and J by 5 bases, with 5 bases of the junction left unmatched. CDR3 length equals 14 residues. In replicate PCRs of sorted subsets, 150 to 200 ng DNA, about 30,000 T cell genomes, was used. Assay used: immunoSEQ multiplex PCR; TCRdb lists only in-frame clones, some missing. The data contain hundreds of thousands of clones, 95% to 98% of them singletons. The chain uses TRBV15 and TRBJ2-1, with 7 bases matching TRBD2. This TCR came from a man aged 25-45 years in good health. The sequenced sample was naive CD8+ T cells sorted from blood. In DNA form, the CDR3 reads TGTGCCACCAGCAAACTAGCGTCCCACAATGAGCAGTTCTTC. Its translation is CATSKLASHNEQFF.